The entry below describes one T cell receptor (beta chain). TCRdb processed the reads anew with MiXCR; each CDR3 protein has one entry. The data hold about 530,000 distinct CDR3 sequences, with less than 30% observed a single time. The germline CDR1 and CDR2 sequences are LNHDA and SQIVND (reference sequence). The CDR3 runs to 15 residues. Trimming removed 5 bases at V and 4 bases at J, with 16 bases between. The data originate from a study of T cell repertoires in cytomegalovirus infection. The overall study: Public TCR beta signature analysis indicated the presence of both CMV infection and matching HLA type.

The specimen sequenced was PBMCs. The gene calls are TRBV19 and TRBJ2-3, with D possibly being TRBD2 (5 bases). This TCR came from a human donor in good health (CMV status not recorded). Some clones in this sample may be carry-over from other donors' samples. CDR3 bases: TGTGCCAGTAGTCACAGTAGTTCTAGCCCAGATACGCAGTATTTT. It specifies CASSHSSSSPDTQYF.